The 2 T cell receptor beta chains given below trace back to one sample, sequenced in a study of CD8 T cells in Susac syndrome. Reverse transcription used about 0.45 to 1 ug RNA and random hexamers. TCRdb re-derived calls from the immunoSEQ multiplex PCR reads in MiXCR, one entry per CDR3 protein. The sample contains over 95,000 distinct CDR3 sequences, approximately 90% of which appear only once. The sample comprised CD8+ T cells from PBMCs. Every receptor here comes from a human donor in good health.

V and J are TRBV20-1 and TRBJ2-2; D may be TRBD2 (5 bases). Trimming took off 3 bases at V and 1 base at J, with 9 bases between the two ends. CDR1 is DFQATT and CDR2 is SNEGSKA in the germline V gene (reference sequence). The CDR3 is 14 residues long. CDR3 sequence: CSASNRGNTGELFF. CDR3 DNA: TGCAGTGCTAGTAACCGGGGGAACACCGGGGAGCTGTTTTTT.

V usage is TRBV6-1 and J usage is TRBJ2-7; D is perhaps TRBD1 or TRBD2 (5 bases each). CDR1 is MNHNS, CDR2 SASEGT, per germline. The CDR3 length is 14 residues. V was cut by 1 base and J by 3 bases, with 10 bases left in between. CDR3 residues: CASSEGGVNYEQYF. CDR3 bases: TGTGCCAGCAGTGAAGGAGGGGTAAACTACGAGCAGTACTTC.